Shown below are 21 T cell receptor beta chains from a single sample sequenced in a study of T cells in Graves' hyperthyroidism and ophthalmopathy (dated by TCRdb to about 2019). Library construction relied on multiplex PCR. Sequencer: Illumina HiSeq 2000. The TCR beta CDR3 regions were amplified from RNA transcripts. A first-round RT-PCR of the TCR CDR3 used the HTBI primer set with the Qiagen OneStep RT-PCR kit. TCRdb cleaned the public reads at Q25 with fastp, built clones with MiXCR and kept in-frame beta chains. Duplicate CDR3 protein sequences are folded into a single record with the most common DNA and genes. The sample table contains about 400,000 distinct CDR3 sequences; only one count was recorded for about 13% of them. The ten largest account for 9.2% of the sample. The sample taken for sequencing was blood. These receptors were taken from a woman between 18 and 30 years old with Graves' hyperthyroidism.

This clonotype occurred many times. The rearrangement uses TRBV20-1 and TRBJ2-3, with 9 bases fitting TRBD1. This CDR3 has 14 residues. J was trimmed by 5 bases and V by 5 bases; bases with no gene match: 8. CDR1 and CDR2 from the germline V gene are DFQATT and SNEGSKA (reference sequence). This CDR3 is CSAPGTGWLDTQYF. CDR3 DNA sequence: TGCAGTGCTCCCGGGACAGGGTGGTTAGATACGCAGTATTTT.

The chain links TRBV11-2 to TRBJ1-1; D might be TRBD1 (6 bases). The CDR3 sequence is 16 residues long. Trimming left V 5 bases short and J 4 bases short, with 20 bases between. The germline gives CDR1 SGHAT, CDR2 FQNNGV. CDR3 DNA sequence: TGTGCCAGCAGCCTCTCACGAGGGGGGAGTAGCACTGAAGCTTTCTTT. Translation gives CASSLSRGGSSTEAFF. Drawing the rest from reference TRBV11-2 and TRBJ1-1, the complete variable domain is EAGVAQSPRYKIIEKRQSVAFWCNPISGHATLYWYQQILGQGPKLLIQFQNNGVVDDSQLPKDRFSAERLKGVDSTLKIQPAKLEDSAVYLCASSLSRGGSSTEAFFGQGTRLTVV.

The gene calls are TRBV6-4 and TRBJ2-2; D is possibly TRBD1 (7 bases). The V gene lost 6 bases and the J gene lost 6 bases, with 20 bases spanning the gap. The CDR3 runs to 16 residues. Germline values: CDR1 MRHNA, CDR2 SNTAGT. Here the CDR3 DNA reads TGTGCCAGCAGCCAAGAGACAGGGACTGCCGCCGGGGAGCTGTTTTTT. Translated, it gives CASSQETGTAAGELFF.

In its sample, this clonotype was seen a few times. The gene calls are TRBV19 and TRBJ1-5; a possible D gene is TRBD1 (5 bases). V was pared by 0 bases and J by 6 bases, with 9 bases between. The CDR3 has 14 residues. Germline V gene sequence: CDR1 LNHDA, CDR2 SQIVND (reference sequence). In DNA form, the CDR3 reads TGTGCCAGTAGTATAGATCGGGGGGGTCAGCCCCAGCATTTT. This codes for CASSIDRGGQPQHF.

This clonotype was detected many times. The chain carries TRBV29-1 and TRBJ2-5; no firm D call. The CDR3 has 12 residues. The germline gives CDR1 SQVTM, CDR2 ANQGSEA. V was shortened by 8 bases and J by 7 bases, with 17 bases between the two germline ends. CDR3 nucleotides: TGCAGCTCTGGTCCTCAGGTTGGGACCCAGTACTTC. Translating it yields CSSGPQVGTQYF.

The table lists this clonotype with many counts. The rearrangement joins TRBV19 to TRBJ2-7, with 9 bases aligning to TRBD1. The CDR3 covers 13 residues. J was trimmed by 5 bases and V by 5 bases; bases with no gene match: 4. Looked up from germline, CDR1 is LNHDA and CDR2 is SQIVND (reference sequence). The CDR3 sequence: CASSWDRVNEQYF. Here the CDR3 DNA reads TGTGCCAGTAGTTGGGACAGGGTGAACGAGCAGTACTTC. The full variable domain, rest sourced from reference TRBV19 and TRBJ2-7, is DGGITQSPKYLFRKEGQNVTLSCEQNLNHDAMYWYRQDPGQGLRLIYYSQIVNDFQKGDIAEGYSVSREKKESFPLTVTSAQKNPTAFYLCASSWDRVNEQYFGPGTRLTVT.

At least ten counts were recorded for this clonotype. This chain connects TRBV2 to TRBJ2-5; TRBD2 is a possible D gene (6 bases). The CDR3 has 16 amino acids. V dropped 3 bases and J dropped 3 bases, with 17 bases sitting between them. Germline assignment: CDR1 SNHLY and CDR2 FYNNEI. The CDR3 reads CASSDPLLAPEETQYF. In DNA, the CDR3 is TGTGCCAGCAGTGATCCCTTACTAGCCCCTGAAGAGACCCAGTACTTC. The whole variable domain, remainder taken from reference TRBV2 and TRBJ2-5, is EPEVTQTPSHQVTQMGQEVILRCVPISNHLYFYWYRQILGQKVEFLVSFYNNEISEKSEIFDDQFSVERPDGSNFTLKIRSTKLEDSAMYFCASSDPLLAPEETQYFGPGTRLLVL.

This clonotype was seen ten or more times. The rearrangement uses TRBV18 and TRBJ2-7; 11 nucleotides agree with TRBD2. From germline, CDR1 is KGHSH and CDR2 LQKENI. This CDR3 spans 16 amino acids. Trimming cost V 2 bases and J 0 bases; bases outside gene matches: 3. CDR3 sequence (DNA): TGTGCCAGCTCACCAGCAGGGACTAGCGGCTCCTACGAGCAGTACTTC. Protein sequence: CASSPAGTSGSYEQYF.

This clonotype showed up many times. V gene TRBV11-2 combines with J gene TRBJ2-1; D is possibly TRBD1 (6 bases). CDR1 and CDR2 from the germline V gene are SGHAT and FQNNGV. Deletions cut 3 bases from V and 5 bases from J, with 8 bases between. The CDR3 consists of 13 residues. The CDR3 reads CASSFRGNNEQFF. The CDR3 DNA reads TGTGCCAGCAGCTTCAGGGGAAACAATGAGCAGTTCTTC. The full variable domain, its missing parts supplied by reference TRBV11-2 and TRBJ2-1, is EAGVAQSPRYKIIEKRQSVAFWCNPISGHATLYWYQQILGQGPKLLIQFQNNGVVDDSQLPKDRFSAERLKGVDSTLKIQPAKLEDSAVYLCASSFRGNNEQFFGPGTRLTVL.

V and J are TRBV27 and TRBJ1-1; 8 bases map to TRBD1. CDR1 MNHEY and CDR2 SMNVEV come from the germline V gene (reference sequence). CDR3 length: 14 residues. Trimming at V came to 6 bases and at J to 1 base, leaving 4 bases not matched to a gene. In nucleotides, the CDR3 is TGTGCCAGCAGAATGACAGGGGCGAACACTGAAGCTTTCTTT. Amino acids: CASRMTGANTEAFF.

Remarks on this clonotype: Given a much more abundant clone one base away, this may be a read error. The chain carries TRBV6-1 and TRBJ2-7; D call uncertain. Germline assignment: CDR1 MNHNS and CDR2 SASEGT. The CDR3 has 13 residues. V gave up 4 bases and J gave up 0 bases, with 7 bases separating them. In DNA, the CDR3 is TGTGCCAGCAGTGTTGAAAGCTCCTACGAGCAGTACTTC. Amino acid sequence: CASSVESSYEQYF.

This clonotype came up many times. The chain is built from TRBV11-2 and TRBJ1-1, with no clear D. The CDR3 totals 13 residues. V was shortened by 0 bases and J by 1 base, with 3 bases between the two germline ends. Germline-derived CDR1 and CDR2 are SGHAT and FQNNGV. This CDR3 is CASSLDRNTEAFF. In DNA form, the CDR3 reads TGTGCCAGCAGCTTAGATAGGAACACTGAAGCTTTCTTT.

The V call is TRBV6-1, the J call TRBJ1-1, with no clear D. V was clipped by 5 bases and J by 3 bases, with 7 bases between them. CDR1 is MNHNS, CDR2 SASEGT, per germline. The CDR3 runs 12 residues. CDR3: CASSSDDTEAFF. The CDR3 DNA is TGTGCCAGCAGTTCGGATGACACTGAAGCTTTCTTT.

This rearrangement joins TRBV6-4 to TRBJ2-7; D uncertain. Germline V lookup: CDR1 MRHNA, CDR2 SNTAGT. With 5 bases removed from V and 4 bases from J, the gap between germline ends came to 6 bases. This CDR3 is 11 amino acids long. The CDR3 DNA sequence: TGTGCCAGCAGTTGGGCTTACGAGCAGTACTTC. It encodes CASSWAYEQYF.

Many counts were recorded for this clonotype. The chain couples TRBV5-1 to TRBJ1-1; D ambiguous. Germline lookup yields CDR1 SGHRS and CDR2 YFSETQ. Trimming cost V 2 bases and J 2 bases, with 10 bases left between them. The CDR3 consists of 14 residues. The CDR3, as DNA: TGCGCCAGCAGCTTAGTCGGCATTAACACTGAAGCTTTCTTT. Translating it yields CASSLVGINTEAFF.

About this clonotype: A read error may produce the germline difference seen at one junction end. The CDR3 spells CAWSGGWGPIF. CDR3 bases: TGTGCCTGGAGCGGGGGGTGGGGCCCGATCTTT. This chain links TRBV30 with TRBJ1-1; D is perhaps TRBD1 (5 bases). CDR1 and CDR2 from the germline V gene are GTSNPN and SVGIG (reference sequence). The CDR3 is 11 residues long. Complete variable domain (other parts from reference TRBV30 and TRBJ1-1): SQTIHQWPATLVQPVGSPLSLECTVEGTSNPNLYWYRQAAGRGLQLLFYSVGIGQISSEVPQNLSASRPQDRQFILSSKKLLLSDSGFYLCAWSGGWGPIFGQGTRLTVV.

The rearrangement links TRBV19 to TRBJ1-2; D gene ambiguous. The length of the CDR3 is 14 residues. V was cut by 3 bases and J by 2 bases, with 10 bases left in between. Germline V gene sequence: CDR1 LNHDA, CDR2 SQIVND (reference sequence). The CDR3 DNA is TGTGCCAGTAGTATCGGACCGGTAAACTATGGCTACACCTTC. It specifies CASSIGPVNYGYTF. Full variable domain (outside the CDR3, taken from reference TRBV19 and TRBJ1-2): DGGITQSPKYLFRKEGQNVTLSCEQNLNHDAMYWYRQDPGQGLRLIYYSQIVNDFQKGDIAEGYSVSREKKESFPLTVTSAQKNPTAFYLCASSIGPVNYGYTFGSGTRLTVV.

The sample holds a few counts of this clonotype. This sequence joins TRBV3-1 and TRBJ1-4, with D maybe TRBD1 (6 bases). The germline V gene has CDR1 LGHDT and CDR2 YNNKEL (reference sequence). The CDR3 sequence is 15 residues long. The ends were cut back, 5 bases at V and 7 bases at J, with 17 bases in the middle. CDR3 in DNA: TGTGCCAGCAGCTCCTTGGCAGGGGCCGCTGAAAAACTGTTTTTT. This gives the protein CASSSLAGAAEKLFF. The complete variable domain, with remaining parts taken from reference TRBV3-1 and TRBJ1-4, reads DTAVSQTPKYLVTQMGNDKSIKCEQNLGHDTMYWYKQDSKKFLKIMFSYNNKELIINETVPNRFSPKSPDKAHLNLHINSLELGDSAVYFCASSSLAGAAEKLFFGSGTQLSVL.

The V and J genes are TRBV19 and TRBJ2-1; D is unresolved. V lost 9 bases and J lost 7, with 16 bases in between. Germline V gene data show CDR1 as LNHDA and CDR2 as SQIVND (reference sequence). The CDR3 contains 13 residues. CDR3 nucleotide sequence: TGTGCCAGCAGCCCTCGGTCAAGGAATGAGCAGTTCTTC. This sequence encodes CASSPRSRNEQFF.

In DNA, the CDR3 is TGCAGTGCTAGTGACGTTACCTCCTATAATTCACCCCTCCACTTT. It translates to CSASDVTSYNSPLHF. The chain combines TRBV20-1 with TRBJ1-6; no definite D call. CDR3 length: 15 residues. The ends were cut back, 3 bases at V and 0 bases at J, with 9 bases in the middle. Germline V gene sequence: CDR1 DFQATT, CDR2 SNEGSKA (reference sequence).

This clonotype was picked up a small number of times. The chain combines TRBV30 with TRBJ1-3; the D is unclear. Between the trimmed V and J ends, which lost 1 base and 3 bases, there was a span of 4 bases. This CDR3 is built from 12 residues. Germline CDR1 is GTSNPN and CDR2 is SVGIG (reference sequence). CDR3 loop: CAWSALGNTIYF. The CDR3 nucleotides read TGTGCCTGGAGTGCACTTGGAAACACCATATATTTT. Based on the CDR3 plus reference TRBV30 and TRBJ1-3, the full variable domain is SQTIHQWPATLVQPVGSPLSLECTVEGTSNPNLYWYRQAAGRGLQLLFYSVGIGQISSEVPQNLSASRPQDRQFILSSKKLLLSDSGFYLCAWSALGNTIYFGEGSWLTVV.